The T cell receptor beta chain under discussion was sequenced for a study of neurological immune-mediated disorders. Whenever a sequencing run was performed, it yielded over 160 million TCR-beta sequences from 15-18 subjects. TCRdb re-analysed the 5' RACE reads in MiXCR, keeping a single row per CDR3 protein. The data contain under 50,000 distinct CDR3 sequences, 25% of them singletons. This clonotype was seen a handful of times. CDR1 KGHSH and CDR2 LQKENI come from the germline V gene. V was shortened by 5 bases and J by 1 base, with 8 bases between the two germline ends. CDR3 size: 13 residues. The receptor comes from a woman aged 70-85 years in good health. V is TRBV18 and J is TRBJ1-1; no clear D. Specimen: PBMCs. CDR3 in amino acids: CASSTSKNTEAFF. CDR3 bases: TGTGCCAGCTCAACGAGTAAGAACACTGAAGCTTTCTTT.